This TCR beta chain stems from a study of cytomegalovirus exposure and HLA in healthy donors. General observations from the study: Later analysis identified 16,000 or so TCR beta sequences associated with HLA alleles, using a false discovery rate threshold of 0.05. As immune exposure information, only CMV serostatus was available. Most of the TCR beta V segments (in an earlier analysis) were productive either about 90% or about 30% of the time.

Germline CDR1 is MNHNS and CDR2 is SASEGT. This CDR3 region has 15 residues. The PCR employed 60 Vbeta primers together with 13 Jbeta primers. The method was immunoSEQ multiplex PCR; TCRdb's version includes in-frame clones alone and lacks a portion of them. The table includes about 100,000 clones, 55% to 85% detected once. To note about this clone: Its antigen is as yet unknown. One end of the junction varies from germline; a read error may be responsible.

The sequence was obtained from a woman younger than 30 in good health and CMV-seropositive. J is TRBJ2-1 and V is TRBV6-1; a weak D match, TRBD2 (5 bases). Source material: PBMCs. CDR3 region: CASSEGRSSYNGQFF. CDR3 coding DNA: TGTGCCAGCAGTGAAGGGAGGAGCTCCTACAATGGGCAGTTCTTC.